Listed below are T cell receptor beta chains from one sample, sequenced in a study of blood T cell repertoires in COVID-19. Measured with immunoSEQ multiplex PCR; TCRdb has only the in-frame clones, and not every one. The sample records 88,000 or so clones, around four fifths being singletons. The sequenced material came from peripheral blood. Receptors were obtained from a human donor in a cohort sampled during active COVID-19. CDR3s include the opening cysteine and the closing phenylalanine or tryptophan. D genes are given only for firm matches. Clone size is shown for a subset of rows, as once, few, many or a class of expanded clone.

TRBV19	NA	NA	TRBJ1-5	CASSMVATGNQPQHF	TGTGCCAGTAGTATGGTAGCTACAGGAAATCAGCCCCAGCATTTT
TRBV5-1	NA	TRBD2	TRBJ2-1	CASTPYGTSGGNEQFF	TGCGCCAGCACACCCTACGGGACTAGCGGGGGAAATGAGCAGTTCTTC
TRBV5-1	NA	TRBD2	TRBJ2-1	CASSWTSGSLYEQFF	TGCGCCAGCAGCTGGACTAGCGGGAGTCTGTATGAGCAGTTCTTC
TRBV5-1	NA	NA	TRBJ2-5	CASSSGLAEAQETQYF	TGCGCCAGCAGCTCTGGATTAGCAGAGGCCCAAGAGACCCAGTACTTC
TRBV6-5	NA	NA	TRBJ1-1	CASSYYSGEAFF	TGTGCCAGCAGTTACTATTCCGGGGAAGCTTTCTTT
TRBV5-4	NA	TRBD1	TRBJ1-2	CASSTGTGVYYGYTF	TGTGCCAGCAGCACCGGGACAGGGGTCTACTATGGCTACACCTTC
TRBV2	few	TRBD1	TRBJ1-3	CASSVTGSPSGNTIYF	TGTGCCAGCAGTGTGACAGGGAGTCCCTCTGGAAACACCATATATTTT
TRBV11-2	NA	TRBD1	TRBJ2-5	CASSYRQGSEETQYF	TGTGCCAGCAGCTACAGACAGGGTAGTGAGGAGACCCAGTACTTC
TRBV6-2/TRBV6-3	NA	NA	TRBJ2-7	CASSAEELALSRHEQYF	TGTGCCAGCAGTGCAGAGGAACTAGCTCTTAGCCGCCACGAGCAGTACTTC
TRBV19	NA	TRBD1	TRBJ2-1	CASSIEDRALGEQFF	TGTGCCAGTAGTATAGAGGACAGGGCTTTGGGTGAGCAGTTCTTC
TRBV4-1	NA	TRBD1	TRBJ1-4	CASSQGTGTGREKLFF	TGCGCCAGCAGCCAAGGGACGGGGACAGGGAGGGAAAAACTGTTTTTT
TRBV21-1	NA	NA	TRBJ1-5	CASSNPLTGALRNSNQPQHF	TGTGCCAGCAGCAACCCCCTGACAGGGGCTTTACGTAATAGCAATCAGCCCCAGCATTTT
TRBV5-6	NA	TRBD1	TRBJ1-4	CASSNGGDRRWKLFF	TGTGCCAGCAGCAACGGCGGGGACAGGCGTTGGAAACTGTTTTTT
TRBV27	NA	TRBD1	TRBJ2-7	CASSLGGTGVDEQYF	TGTGCCAGCAGTTTGGGCGGGACAGGGGTCGACGAGCAGTACTTC
TRBV2	NA	TRBD1	TRBJ1-6	CASSKQGNSPLHF	TGTGCCAGCAGCAAACAGGGGAATTCACCCCTCCACTTT
TRBV6-6	NA	NA	TRBJ2-2	CASSKSGNTGELFF	TGTGCCAGCAGTAAATCAGGGAACACCGGGGAGCTGTTTTTT
TRBV19	NA	NA	TRBJ2-7	CASSSAGPGEQYF	TGTGCCAGTAGTAGTGCGGGCCCGGGCGAGCAGTACTTC
TRBV7-6	few	TRBD2	TRBJ2-7	CASSPREGPYEQYF	TGTGCCAGCAGCCCCCGGGAGGGACCCTACGAGCAGTACTTC
TRBV28	NA	TRBD2	TRBJ2-1	CASSLTSGVYNEQFF	TGTGCCAGCAGTTTAACTAGCGGGGTTTACAATGAGCAGTTCTTC
TRBV5-6	NA	TRBD1	TRBJ1-2	CASSRDRKNYGYTF	TGTGCCAGCAGCCGGGACAGGAAGAACTATGGCTACACCTTC
TRBV5-1	NA	TRBD2	TRBJ2-1	CASSLPSGRDEQFF	TGCGCCAGCAGCTTGCCTAGCGGGAGGGATGAGCAGTTCTTC
TRBV19	once	TRBD1	TRBJ2-3	CASSPSTGGSTDTQYF	TGTGCCAGTAGCCCCTCGACAGGGGGCTCGACAGATACGCAGTATTTT
TRBV3-1/TRBV3-2	NA	TRBD1	TRBJ2-1	CASSLGGQGYNEQFF	TGTGCCAGCAGCCTGGGGGGACAGGGATACAATGAGCAGTTCTTC
TRBV20-1	NA	NA	TRBJ1-4	CSAMRDEKLFF	TGCAGTGCTATGAGGGATGAAAAACTGTTTTTT
TRBV19	NA	NA	TRBJ2-7	CASSVIHQGRFYEQYF	TGTGCCAGTAGTGTCATACACCAGGGTAGGTTCTACGAGCAGTACTTC
TRBV6-6	NA	TRBD1	TRBJ1-1	CASSRTGRPFGTEAFF	TGTGCCAGCAGCCGGACAGGGAGGCCCTTCGGCACTGAAGCTTTCTTT
TRBV6-4	NA	TRBD1	TRBJ2-3	CASSEGQGGNTQYF	TGTGCCAGCAGTGAAGGACAGGGGGGAAATACGCAGTATTTT
TRBV19	NA	NA	TRBJ2-5	CAVGLGALQETQYF	TGTGCCGTGGGCCTGGGAGCCCTCCAAGAGACCCAGTACTTC
TRBV18	NA	NA	TRBJ2-5	CASSPPAQTQYF	TGTGCCAGCTCACCACCGGCCCAGACCCAGTACTTC
TRBV6-6	once	NA	TRBJ1-2	CASIRDSRRGYTF	TGTGCCAGTATTCGGGACTCCCGCCGGGGCTACACCTTC
TRBV7-2	NA	TRBD1	TRBJ1-2	CASSLGIRTGGTF	TGTGCCAGCAGCTTAGGAATCCGGACAGGGGGGACATTC
TRBV5-8	NA	NA	TRBJ1-3	CASSLRGISGNTIYF	TGTGCCAGCAGCTTGAGGGGCATCTCTGGAAACACCATATATTTT
TRBV5-1	NA	TRBD1	TRBJ1-1	CASSSITTGATEAFF	TGCGCCAGCAGCTCAATAACGACAGGGGCCACTGAAGCTTTCTTT
TRBV27	once	TRBD1	TRBJ1-6	CASNTGGISPLHF	TGTGCCAGCAACACAGGGGGCATTTCACCCCTCCACTTT
TRBV7-2	NA	NA	TRBJ2-2	CASSFVANTGELFF	TGTGCCAGCAGCTTCGTCGCGAACACCGGGGAGCTGTTTTTT
TRBV18	once	NA	TRBJ2-1	CASSSSGVLNEQFF	TGTGCCAGCTCATCTTCAGGGGTTCTGAATGAGCAGTTCTTC
TRBV5-1	NA	NA	TRBJ1-3	CASSRRDGNTIYF	TGCGCCAGCAGTAGGAGGGACGGAAACACCATATATTTT
TRBV28	NA	TRBD2	TRBJ2-7	CASSLHSGSYEQYF	TGTGCCAGCAGTTTACATAGCGGGAGTTACGAGCAGTACTTC
TRBV12-3/TRBV12-4	NA	TRBD1	TRBJ1-5	CASSRQGYQPQHF	TGTGCCAGCAGCCGACAGGGCTATCAGCCCCAGCATTTT
TRBV5-1	NA	NA	TRBJ1-1	CASSFNRNTEAFF	TGCGCCAGCAGCTTCAACAGGAACACTGAAGCTTTCTTT
TRBV4-2	NA	NA	TRBJ2-7	CASSQELPGAGSSYEQYF	TGTGCCAGCAGCCAAGAGCTCCCCGGAGCTGGAAGCTCCTACGAGCAGTACTTC
TRBV24-1	NA	TRBD1	TRBJ2-1	CATSDRTGGWKEQFF	TGTGCCACCAGTGACCGGACAGGGGGCTGGAAGGAGCAGTTCTTC
TRBV11-1	NA	TRBD1	TRBJ1-1	CASSPGTGGMNTEAFF	TGTGCCAGCAGCCCCGGGACAGGGGGCATGAACACTGAAGCTTTCTTT
TRBV6-1	NA	TRBD1	TRBJ1-6	CASSGLPRTGGNYNSPLHF	TGTGCCAGCAGTGGGTTACCCAGGACAGGGGGAAATTATAATTCACCCCTCCACTTT